This section outlines one T cell receptor beta chain sequence together with its context. Which antigen it targets is not known. No clone much larger than this one lies a single base away; base qualities are absent. Each collaborating institution followed its own protocols to collect whole blood in K2EDTA tubes. Collaborator samples were shipped for TCRbeta analysis as frozen whole blood, isolated PBMCs, or DNA extracted from either sample type. The data were taken from a study of blood T cell repertoires in COVID-19 (dated by TCRdb to between 2020 and 2021). Looking at the study overall: Samples covering the acute and convalescent phases of COVID-19 were provided by collaborators in the United States, Italy and Spain. Subjects who had been exposed to COVID-19, were actively infected with it, or had recovered from it provided the deeply sampled blood TCRbeta repertoires that made up the dataset. The repertoires were released in a freely available public database meant as a resource for research on the immune response to SARS-CoV-2. The prospective study material was composed of cDNA or gDNA derived from T cells, B-cell-depleted T cells, or PBMCs. Sample metadata almost always included a de-identified subject ID, COVID-19 status, age in years and sex. The samples were drawn from two sources: the first 160 participants of the ongoing ImmuneRACE study, and over 950 subjects contributed by 6 global collaborators. Where available, HLA class I and class II types were obtained from metadata supplied by the sample provider rather than from assay-based typing. General findings and caveats noted by the study authors: Clinical and demographic metadata were provided uncurated, with the amount varying by source and participant.

The immunoSEQ Assay, a bias-controlled multiplex PCR, was used to amplify TCRbeta CDR3 regions from genomic DNA. The study's own analysis went as follows. The number of nucleated cells in each sample was estimated from the amplification of reference gene primers within the assay. To quantify the absolute abundance of each unique TCRbeta CDR3 rearrangement, sequence reads were collapsed and filtered. For each sample, productive Simpson clonality was calculated as the square root of Simpson's diversity index across productive rearrangements. TCRdb's version of the immuneACCESS table is confined to in-frame rearrangements and falls short of the full clone set. An unresolved V gene accounts for under half of the shortfall where checked; the remainder is of unknown origin. V and J calls and clone size are copied from that table; D and trimming were computed from the DNA. The table for this sample lists 120,000 to 150,000 clones; about 84% of them were counted only once. The ten most abundant clones make up 6% to 7.5% of the sample.

The TCR comes from a human donor in a cohort sampled during active COVID-19. Material for sequencing was peripheral blood.

The CDR3 region has the sequence CSVAGLSSYNEQFF. The DNA sequence reads TGCAGCGTAGCAGGGCTCAGCTCCTACAATGAGCAGTTCTTC. Recombination connected TRBV29-1 to TRBJ2-1; a weak D assignment points to TRBD1 (5 bases agree). The CDR3 covers 14 residues, taking in both the cysteine and the phenylalanine. Only CDR3 DNA remains: 42 bases, in frame from the first base. As encoded in the germline V gene, CDR1 is SQVTM while CDR2 is ANQGSEA. V sheds 6 bases and J sheds 0 bases, leaving 12 bases between their ends.